The rows below give T cell receptor beta chains drawn from one sample of a study of shared clonotypes between healthy human individuals. Profiling relied on immunoSEQ multiplex PCR, and the TCRdb table lists in-frame clones only, not all of them. This table holds some 630,000 clones, about 96% found once. The source material was naive CD8+ T cells sorted from blood. The receptors derive from a woman in her twenties or thirties in good health. The CDR3 runs from the conserved cysteine through the conserved F or W. The D gene is left open where the match is weak. Not all rows give a size; the values are once, few, many and, for expanded clones, a class.

v_gene,j_gene,d_gene,abundance,CDR3aa,CDR3nt
TRBV13,TRBJ2-1,NA,NA,CASSSLESGHSYNEQFF,TGTGCCAGCAGCTCCCTCGAGAGCGGACATTCCTACAATGAGCAGTTCTTC
TRBV2,TRBJ2-7,NA,few,CASSVVVYEQYF,TGTGCCAGCAGTGTTGTGGTTTACGAGCAGTACTTC
TRBV19,TRBJ2-2,NA,NA,CATTDPGTRGGELFF,TGTGCCACCACCGACCCCGGGACCCGGGGCGGGGAGCTGTTTTTT
TRBV10-1,TRBJ2-1,NA,once,CASSESKVAEQFF,TGCGCCAGCAGTGAGTCGAAGGTAGCGGAGCAGTTCTTC
TRBV21-1,TRBJ1-2,NA,NA,CASSKWAGNGGYTF,TGTGCCAGCAGCAAATGGGCGGGGAACGGTGGCTACACCTTC
TRBV10-1,TRBJ1-3,NA,NA,CASSVPGIRFSGNTIYF,TGCGCCAGCAGTGTTCCAGGGATTCGATTCTCTGGAAACACCATATATTTT
TRBV9,TRBJ1-2,TRBD1,NA,CASSPGTANYGYTF,TGTGCCAGCAGCCCCGGGACAGCTAACTATGGCTACACCTTC
TRBV27,TRBJ2-1,TRBD2,NA,CASSPGLAGDNEQFF,TGTGCCAGCAGCCCGGGACTAGCGGGAGACAATGAGCAGTTCTTC
TRBV19,TRBJ2-1,TRBD2,NA,CASSTKREGAPEQFF,TGTGCCAGTAGTACCAAGCGGGAGGGGGCCCCTGAGCAGTTCTTC
TRBV5-1,TRBJ2-7,TRBD2,NA,CASSLFSTSGGYEQYF,TGCGCCAGCAGCTTGTTCAGTACTAGCGGAGGCTACGAGCAGTACTTC
TRBV7-9,TRBJ2-3,NA,NA,CASSLGYTEYTDTQYF,TGTGCCAGCAGCTTGGGTTACACGGAGTACACAGATACGCAGTATTTT
TRBV6-6,TRBJ2-5,NA,NA,CASSYLGGGQYF,TGTGCCAGCAGTTATCTCGGGGGCGGCCAGTACTTC
TRBV4-1,TRBJ2-1,NA,NA,CASSQDNNEQFF,TGCGCCAGCAGCCAGGATAACAATGAGCAGTTCTTC
TRBV28,TRBJ2-7,NA,NA,CATSQGGRFSYEQYF,TGTGCCACCTCTCAGGGCGGGCGGTTCTCCTACGAGCAGTACTTC
TRBV10-3,TRBJ1-1,NA,NA,CAIIADKNTEAFF,TGTGCCATCATTGCAGATAAGAACACTGAAGCTTTCTTT
TRBV27,TRBJ2-5,NA,NA,CASSFGSGLGEETQYF,TGTGCCAGCAGTTTTGGGAGCGGATTGGGAGAAGAGACCCAGTACTTC
TRBV6-5,TRBJ1-6,NA,NA,CASRGTRNNSPLHF,TGTGCCAGCAGGGGGACGAGGAATAATTCACCCCTCCACTTT
TRBV7-6,TRBJ2-1,TRBD2,NA,CASSLEPGGPYNEQFF,TGTGCCAGCAGCTTAGAACCGGGAGGCCCATACAATGAGCAGTTCTTC
TRBV13,TRBJ1-1,NA,NA,CASSFTGRKDTEAFF,TGTGCCAGCAGCTTTACGGGACGCAAAGACACTGAAGCTTTCTTT
TRBV27,TRBJ2-5,NA,NA,CASTSTGTQETQYF,TGTGCCAGCACTTCGACAGGAACCCAAGAGACCCAGTACTTC
TRBV6-1,TRBJ2-7,NA,NA,CASSENGFDYEQYF,TGTGCCAGCAGTGAGAACGGGTTTGACTACGAGCAGTACTTC
TRBV28,TRBJ2-7,NA,NA,CASSLGAYEQYF,TGTGCCAGCAGTTTAGGAGCCTACGAGCAGTACTTC
TRBV5-1,TRBJ2-7,NA,NA,CASSLEGPGEQYF,TGCGCCAGCAGCTTGGAGGGACCAGGAGAGCAGTACTTC
TRBV11-3,TRBJ2-2,NA,NA,CASSNRLSGTNTGELFF,TGTGCCAGCAGCAATCGTTTAAGCGGAACGAACACCGGGGAGCTGTTTTTT